This T cell receptor beta chain is from a study of T cells after yellow fever vaccination. Overall study: SMART-Seq v4 Ultra Low Input prepared libraries from low-cell fractions.

A 5'RACE template-switching step, the method used to make TCR cDNA, added a universal primer site and UMIs. TCRdb called the 5' RACE reads again in MiXCR, with one record for every CDR3 protein. The sample lists 300,000 or so distinct CDR3 sequences, around 6.8% occurring once. In its sample, this clonotype was seen many times. Its antigen is currently unknown. General study results and limits: Weaker overall was a secondary response that nonetheless peaked faster, on day 5 versus 15. Clonotypes shared by both compartments, CD4 and CD8, made up a small share.

V lost 1 base, J lost 4 bases, and 7 bases lay in between. This CDR3 region has 14 residues. Germline V gene lookup returns CDR1 SGHTA and CDR2 FQGNSA. Here the sequenced sample was PBMCs, taken 35 to 50 days after the first yellow fever vaccination. The chain uses TRBV7-2 and TRBJ2-2, with D perhaps TRBD2 (5 bases). The TCR was taken from a man between 18 and 29 years old who received the YFV17D yellow fever vaccine. The CDR3 bases are TGTGCCAGCAGCTTAGTGGGGAGCACCGGGGAGCTGTTTTTT. Its translation: CASSLVGSTGELFF. Using reference TRBV7-2 and TRBJ2-2 for the parts outside the CDR3, the full variable domain is GAGVSQSPSNKVTEKGKDVELRCDPISGHTALYWYRQSLGQGLEFLIYFQGNSAPDKSGLPSDRFSAERTGGSVSTLTIQRTQQEDSAVYLCASSLVGSTGELFFGEGSRLTVL.